The 3 T cell receptor beta chains in this list originate from one sample, sequenced in a study of blood T cell repertoires in COVID-19. The assay was immunoSEQ multiplex PCR, and TCRdb's table has in-frame clones only and misses some. The profile shows roughly 300,000 clones, over 75% of them singletons. The specimen was PBMCs or T cells enriched from blood (not recorded which). These receptors were collected from a man aged 25-40 years who had recovered from COVID-19.

A remark on this clone: In the same sample, other DNA sequences code for this CDR3. The V and J genes are TRBV7-9 and TRBJ1-2; 10 bases agree with TRBD1. The CDR3 runs 14 residues. The junction had 5 bases not matched to a gene; V was cut back by 5 bases and J by 5 bases. Germline lookup yields CDR1 SEHNR and CDR2 FQNEAQ (reference sequence). The DNA for the CDR3 is TGTGCCAGCAGCCCGGGACAGGGGATATATGGCTACACCTTC. Protein product: CASSPGQGIYGYTF.

The J gene is TRBJ1-5, the V gene TRBV7-9; D may be TRBD1 (6 bases). V was trimmed by 1 base and J by 7 bases, leaving 11 bases between them. This CDR3 has 14 amino acids. CDR1 SEHNR and CDR2 FQNEAQ come from the germline V gene (reference sequence). The CDR3 region has the DNA TGTGCCAGCAGCTTAGAAGGGGGTGGCCAGCCCCAGCATTTT. Its protein product is CASSLEGGGQPQHF.

As to this clone: Other DNA sequences in this sample translate to the same CDR3. The chain uses TRBV30 and TRBJ1-1; D gene uncertain. The ends were cut back, 0 bases at V and 4 bases at J, with 9 bases in the middle. From germline, CDR1 is GTSNPN and CDR2 SVGIG (reference sequence). This CDR3 has 13 amino acids. CDR3 nucleotide sequence: TGTGCCTGGAGTGTAAATCGAGCCACTGAAGCTTTCTTT. It is translated as CAWSVNRATEAFF.